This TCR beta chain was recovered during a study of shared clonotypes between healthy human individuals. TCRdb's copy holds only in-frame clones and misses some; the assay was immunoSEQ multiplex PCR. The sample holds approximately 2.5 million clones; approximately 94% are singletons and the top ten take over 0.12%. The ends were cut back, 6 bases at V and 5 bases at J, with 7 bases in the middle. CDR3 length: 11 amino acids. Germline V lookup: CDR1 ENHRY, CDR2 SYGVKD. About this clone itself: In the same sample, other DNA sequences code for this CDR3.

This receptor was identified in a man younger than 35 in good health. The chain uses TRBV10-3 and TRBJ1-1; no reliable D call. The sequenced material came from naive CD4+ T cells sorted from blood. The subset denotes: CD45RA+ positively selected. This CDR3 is CAIRSGTEAFF. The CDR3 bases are TGTGCCATCAGGTCCGGTACTGAAGCTTTCTTT.